One sample yielded the 8 T cell receptor beta chains listed below, sequenced in a study of molecular identifiers for immune sequencing clone quantification. TCRdb reanalysed the PCR reads using MiXCR and keeps one entry per CDR3 protein. Of around 480,000 distinct CDR3 sequences in the sample, roughly a fifth were seen once. Material: naive CD8+ T cells from blood, with Jurkat cell RNA spiked in. Documented subset: FACS-sorted CD8+CD4-CCR7+CD45RA+ naive T cells. The receptors here all came from a human donor in good health. Some libraries in this study had Jurkat cell RNA spiked in.

The rearrangement links TRBV28 to TRBJ2-7; D perhaps matches TRBD2 (6 bases). Trimming cost V 5 bases and J 5 bases, with 16 bases left between them. Germline V gene lookup returns CDR1 MDHEN and CDR2 SYDVKM. The CDR3 length is 14 residues. DNA for the CDR3: TGTGCCAGCAGTCCCCGGGACTCAACCCACGAGCAGTACTTC. Protein: CASSPRDSTHEQYF.

About this clonotype itself: It may be a read error: a sequence one base away is much more abundant. The chain carries TRBV23-1 and TRBJ2-5, with D possibly called TRBD1 or TRBD2 (6 bases each). TRBV23-1 is sorted into the ORF group, with uncertain function. There are 15 residues in the CDR3. This chain's CDR3 is CASIAYEGGRETRYF. CDR3 nucleotide sequence: TGCGCCAGCATTGCATATGAAGGGGGGCGAGAGACCCGGTACTTC.

This clonotype was detected many times. The chain couples TRBV10-3 to TRBJ2-7; D is uncertain. The CDR3 length is 14 residues. The V end was cut by 3 bases, the J end by 4 bases, with 13 bases between. The germline CDR1 and CDR2 sequences are ENHRY and SYGVKD. CDR3 in DNA: TGTGCCATCAGTGATCGAGTCCTGAGATACGAGCAGTACTTC. It encodes CAISDRVLRYEQYF.

This clonotype was detected ten times or more. This CDR3 is CASRYTEGARQPKNYGYTF. In DNA, the CDR3 is TGTGCCAGCAGATATACCGAGGGGGCAAGGCAACCTAAGAACTATGGCTACACCTTC. The V call is TRBV7-9, the J call TRBJ1-2, with TRBD1 matching over 7 bases. The CDR3 is 19 residues long. Losses at the gene ends were 6 bases for V and 2 bases for J; bases not matched to a gene: 21. Germline V gene sequence: CDR1 SEHNR, CDR2 FQNEAQ (reference sequence). Full variable domain (remainder filled in from reference TRBV7-9 and TRBJ1-2): DTGVSQNPRHKITKRGQNVTFRCDPISEHNRLYWYRQTLGQGPEFLTYFQNEAQLEKSRLLSDRFSAERPKGSFSTLEIQRTEQGDSAMYLCASRYTEGARQPKNYGYTFGSGTRLTVV.

This sequence joins TRBV5-6 and TRBJ2-7; D may be TRBD1 (6 bases). Germline assignment: CDR1 SGHDT and CDR2 YYEEEE. The CDR3 extends over 15 amino acids. Deletions cut 4 bases from V and 3 bases from J, with 17 bases between. CDR3 region: CASSAAGDGLYEQYF. For the CDR3, the DNA is TGTGCCAGCAGCGCGGCAGGGGACGGGCTCTACGAGCAGTACTTC.

The genes are TRBV9 and TRBJ2-7; 8 bases fit TRBD2. This CDR3 has 16 amino acids. V lost 0 bases to trimming and J lost 2 bases; unmatched junction nucleotides: 7. The germline CDR1 and CDR2 sequences are SGDLS and YYNGEE. The chain's CDR3 is CASSVGSGLAAYEQYF. CDR3 nucleotide sequence: TGTGCCAGCAGCGTAGGATCTGGACTAGCCGCCTACGAGCAGTACTTC.

The V gene is TRBV7-9, the J gene TRBJ1-4, with D possibly being TRBD1 (6 bases). The germline gives CDR1 SEHNR, CDR2 FQNEAQ (reference sequence). The CDR3 is 15 amino acids. Deletions cut 3 bases from V and 4 bases from J, with 12 bases between. The CDR3 region has the DNA TGTGCCAGCAGCTTCCAGACAGGCCTTAATGAAAAACTGTTTTTT. Translation gives CASSFQTGLNEKLFF.

Worth noting for this clonotype: A clone one base away is much larger, so this may be a read error. The rearrangement joins TRBV7-8 to TRBJ1-1; D gene ambiguous. Germline values: CDR1 SGHVS, CDR2 FQNEAQ. This CDR3 is built from 13 residues. Trimming took 5 bases from V and 3 from J, leaving 10 bases between them. The CDR3: CASSRNMYTEAFF. DNA of the CDR3: TGTGCCAGCAGCCGCAACATGTACACTGAAGCTTTCTTT.